Described below is a single TCR beta chain sequence and its context. Its antigen remains unknown. Primers for the PCR totalled 60 Vbeta and 13 Jbeta. Data came from immunoSEQ multiplex PCR; TCRdb stores just in-frame clones and leaves some out. The table counts under 200,000 clones; around 0.8% lies in the top ten. These data are taken from a study of cytomegalovirus exposure and HLA in healthy donors. Study results and caveats: A later analysis showed that HLA-associated TCR beta chains had undergone more clonal expansion than equally common others. Further analysis was carried out later, and it showed several of the most significant clusters appearing linked to common viral pathogens.

The CDR3 covers 13 residues. V dropped 6 bases and J dropped 1 base, with 10 bases sitting between them. CDR1 and CDR2 (germline): MNHEY, SVGAGI. The specimen was PBMCs. The receptor was isolated from a woman aged 18 to 35 in good health and CMV-seropositive. This chain uses TRBV6-5 with TRBJ2-7, with D unresolved. CDR3 in amino acids: CASSPGASYEQYF. CDR3 DNA: TGTGCCAGCAGCCCCGGAGCTTCCTACGAGCAGTACTTC.